Presented here are 14 T cell receptor beta chains from one specimen sequenced in a study of blood T cells in healthy people across ages. A second about 6 to 11 cycle PCR used barcoded and J-beta primers. TCRdb re-called the 5' RACE reads through MiXCR, storing one row per CDR3 protein. Among about a million distinct CDR3 sequences listed, around two fifths were seen once. Sequencing was done on a sample of blood. The receptors derive from a man aged 18 to 30 in good health.

There are many counts of this clonotype. The V call is TRBV20-1, the J call TRBJ2-1; 8 bases are shared with TRBD1. The CDR3 length is 13 residues. Trimming took 6 bases from V and 4 from J; bases not matched to a gene: 5. The germline CDR1 and CDR2 sequences are DFQATT and SNEGSKA (reference sequence). CDR3 sequence reads: CSARTGSYNEQFF. CDR3 bases: TGCAGTGCGCGGACAGGGAGTTACAATGAGCAGTTCTTC.

In its sample, this clonotype was seen a few times. The chain uses TRBV7-2 and TRBJ2-3; D remains ambiguous. Germline CDR1 and CDR2: SGHTA and FQGNSA. The germline V and J ends were trimmed by 4 bases and 10 bases, with 12 bases remaining between them. The CDR3 runs to 12 residues. The CDR3 protein is CASSSGEAPQYF. In DNA, the CDR3 is TGTGCCAGCAGCTCCGGTGAAGCCCCGCAGTATTTT. Filled out from reference TRBV7-2 and TRBJ2-3, the complete variable domain reads GAGVSQSPSNKVTEKGKDVELRCDPISGHTALYWYRQSLGQGLEFLIYFQGNSAPDKSGLPSDRFSAERTGGSVSTLTIQRTQQEDSAVYLCASSSGEAPQYFGPGTRLTVL.

The chain joins TRBV6-2 or TRBV6-3 to TRBJ1-5; 8 nucleotides match TRBD1. CDR3 size: 14 residues. V shed 6 bases, J shed 5 bases, and the junction held 6 bases outside the gene matches. Germline V CDR1 and CDR2: MNHEY, SVGEGT. The CDR3 region is CASSPTGDYQPQHF. CDR3 nucleotide sequence: TGTGCCAGCAGCCCGACAGGGGACTATCAGCCCCAGCATTTT.

This sequence joins TRBV3-1 and TRBJ1-2; 7 bases are shared with TRBD1. Germline trimming cut 6 bases from V and 2 bases from J; bases unmatched to any gene: 6. The CDR3 contains 14 residues. Germline lookup yields CDR1 LGHDT and CDR2 YNNKEL (reference sequence). For the CDR3, the DNA is TGTGCCAGCAGGCTACAGGGGTCCAACTATGGCTACACCTTC. This codes for CASRLQGSNYGYTF.

The chain has TRBV20-1 and TRBJ1-4; 7 nucleotides line up with TRBD1. Germline values: CDR1 DFQATT, CDR2 SNEGSKA (reference sequence). V dropped 6 bases and J dropped 8; count of bases not matched to a gene: 3. The CDR3 is 11 amino acids. The CDR3 nucleotides are TGCAGTGCCTCGGACAGGGAAAAACTGTTTTTT. It specifies CSASDREKLFF.

In this sample, this clonotype turned up a few times. The rearrangement links TRBV4-2 to TRBJ2-3; a weak D match, TRBD1 (7 bases). This CDR3 has 18 amino acids. CDR1 is LGHNA, CDR2 YNFKEQ, per germline. Trimming shortened V by 6 bases and J by 0 bases, and 22 bases separated the two germline ends. The CDR3 reads CASSQGGGLSTSTDTQYF. The DNA for the CDR3 is TGTGCCAGCAGTCAGGGGGGAGGACTCAGTACTAGCACAGATACGCAGTATTTT.

As for this clonotype: Sequence at one end of the junction differs from germline and may be a read error. The chain is built from TRBV18 and TRBJ2-1; D may be TRBD1 or TRBD2 (5 bases each). The germline CDR1 and CDR2 sequences are KGHSH and LQKENI. The CDR3 loop spans 13 amino acids. The CDR3 bases are TGTGCCGGCTCACCAATGGGGACCCCAGAGCAGTTCTTC. It is translated as CAGSPMGTPEQFF.

V and J are TRBV6-1 and TRBJ1-2; TRBD1 matches at 9 bases. Germline CDR1 MNHNS, CDR2 SASEGT. J gave up 4 bases and V 6 bases, and 18 bases lay outside the gene matches. The CDR3 length is 18 residues. This chain's CDR3 is CASSPNNPGQGKFYGYTF. The DNA for the CDR3 is TGTGCCAGCAGCCCTAATAACCCGGGACAGGGAAAATTCTATGGCTACACCTTC.

The table lists this clonotype with a few counts. J is TRBJ1-5 and V is TRBV20-1, with a tentative D call TRBD1 (6 bases). V was clipped by 0 bases and J by 8 bases, with 14 bases between them. Germline loops: CDR1 DFQATT, CDR2 SNEGSKA (reference sequence). CDR3 length equals 14 residues. The CDR3 nucleotides read TGCAGTGCTAGAGATACTGGGGGGGCTGAGCCCCAGCATTTT. Translated: CSARDTGGAEPQHF.

This rearrangement joins TRBV12-3 or TRBV12-4 to TRBJ2-3, with a weak D call TRBD1 (5 bases). The CDR3 has 15 amino acids. Trimming left V 6 bases short and J 2 bases short, with 15 bases between. CDR3 region: CASSSVDSPTDTQYF. The CDR3 bases are TGTGCCAGCAGCTCCGTCGACAGTCCCACAGATACGCAGTATTTT.

This clonotype was counted between two and nine times. This rearrangement joins TRBV9 to TRBJ2-4; no clear D. Germline V gene lookup returns CDR1 SGDLS and CDR2 YYNGEE. The ends were cut back, 0 bases at V and 0 bases at J, with 10 bases in the middle. CDR3 size: 16 residues. Here the CDR3 reads CASSVAASIAKNIQYF. CDR3 coding DNA: TGTGCCAGCAGCGTAGCGGCCTCTATAGCCAAAAACATTCAGTACTTC.

The J gene is TRBJ1-2, the V gene TRBV5-1; D is ambiguous. The V end was cut by 4 bases, the J end by 3 bases, with 16 bases between. This CDR3 contains 15 residues. Germline V gene sequence: CDR1 SGHRS, CDR2 YFSETQ. The CDR3 loop is CASSPKAPGDYGYTF. CDR3 sequence (DNA): TGCGCCAGCAGCCCGAAGGCCCCCGGGGACTATGGCTACACCTTC.

As to this clonotype: Germline is not matched at one junction end, which may reflect a read error. The chain uses TRBV15 and TRBJ2-1, with D possibly matching TRBD1 (6 bases). Germline loops: CDR1 LNHNV, CDR2 YYDKDF (reference sequence). This CDR3 is 14 amino acids long. DNA of the CDR3: TGTGCCACCGGCAGGGTGGACAGAAACAATGAGCAGTTCTTC. Translated, it gives CATGRVDRNNEQFF.

V gene TRBV6-2 or TRBV6-3 combines with J gene TRBJ2-1; TRBD2 might be the D (7 bases). The CDR3 totals 21 residues. Germline V gene data show CDR1 as MNHEY and CDR2 as SVGEGT. The V and J ends lost 6 bases and 7 bases respectively, with 37 bases between them. The CDR3 loop is CASSPSGKLGGLPYNENEQFF. As DNA, the CDR3 is TGTGCCAGCAGCCCTAGCGGTAAACTGGGGGGCCTACCATACAATGAAAATGAGCAGTTCTTC.